The rows below give T cell receptor beta chains drawn from one sample of a study of T cells in Graves' hyperthyroidism and ophthalmopathy. TCRdb reprocessed the multiplex PCR reads via MiXCR and lists one record per CDR3 protein. The table lists 350,000 to 450,000 distinct CDR3 sequences, around 14% of them singletons. Sequencing was done on a sample of blood. These receptors all come from a woman aged 55-69 years with Graves' hyperthyroidism. Each CDR3 is given with its conserved first and last residue. The D gene is left open where the match is weak. Not every row has a clone size; where given, it reads once, few, many or a size class.

TRBV5-1	TRBD2	TRBJ2-4	-	CASSLTYGGRAGRDIQYF	TGCGCCAGCAGCCTGACCTACGGCGGGAGGGCCGGGAGGGACATTCAGTACTTC
TRBV7-3	-	TRBJ1-1	many	CASSLILGENTEAFF	TGTGCCAGCAGCTTAATTCTGGGGGAGAACACTGAAGCTTTCTTT
TRBV30	-	TRBJ2-7	-	CAWSAGGTYEQYF	TGTGCCTGGAGTGCTGGGGGGACGTACGAACAGTACTTC
TRBV10-3	-	TRBJ1-5	many	CAISRDGSNQPQHF	TGTGCCATCAGCCGGGACGGTAGCAATCAGCCCCAGCATTTT
TRBV7-3	TRBD1	TRBJ2-2	few	CASSLSGGTGGATGELFF	TGTGCCAGCAGCTTAAGCGGCGGGACAGGGGGCGCGACCGGGGAGCTGTTTTTT
TRBV30	TRBD2	TRBJ2-3	few	CAWSGGSTDTQYF	TGTGCCTGGAGCGGGGGGAGCACAGATACGCAGTATTTT
TRBV5-1	-	TRBJ2-3	many	CASSLAYSGGGEDTQYF	TGCGCCAGCAGCTTGGCCTATAGCGGAGGAGGGGAAGATACGCAGTATTTT
TRBV20-1	-	TRBJ2-1	many	CSARVVGVGSYNEQFF	TGCAGTGCTAGGGTGGTTGGGGTGGGATCCTACAATGAGCAGTTCTTC
TRBV3-1	TRBD2	TRBJ2-4	few	CASTLGGGNIQYF	TGTGCCAGCACCCTGGGGGGGGGAAACATTCAGTACTTC
TRBV11-2	TRBD1	TRBJ2-3	few	CASITGQGAADTQYF	TGTGCCAGCATAACCGGACAGGGGGCCGCAGATACGCAGTATTTT
TRBV27	-	TRBJ2-1	many	CASKGLRTGPGNEQFF	TGTGCCAGCAAGGGCCTGAGGACGGGCCCCGGCAATGAGCAGTTCTTC
TRBV5-1	TRBD2	TRBJ2-3	many	CASTSGGYTDTQYF	TGCGCCAGCACCTCGGGGGGATACACAGATACGCAGTATTTT
TRBV6-1	TRBD1	TRBJ1-2	few	CASRPGTGAYGYTF	TGTGCCAGCAGGCCCGGGACAGGCGCATATGGCTACACCTTC
TRBV5-1	-	TRBJ2-5	many	CASSLTSETQYF	TGCGCCAGCAGCCTCACCTCGGAGACCCAGTACTTC
TRBV7-3	TRBD2	TRBJ2-5	many	CASSSGLAGGDQETQYF	TGTGCCAGCAGCTCAGGACTAGCGGGAGGAGATCAAGAGACCCAGTACTTC
TRBV5-1	-	TRBJ2-5	few	CASSGGTAPQETQYF	TGCGCCAGCAGTGGGGGGACAGCCCCCCAAGAGACCCAGTACTTC
TRBV30	-	TRBJ2-7	-	CAWRAPGRGPYFSYEQYF	TGTGCCTGGAGAGCACCCGGCCGCGGCCCTTATTTCTCCTACGAGCAGTACTTC
TRBV5-1	-	TRBJ2-5	many	CASSYMDGQETQYF	TGCGCCAGCAGCTATATGGACGGCCAAGAGACCCAGTACTTC
TRBV12-3/TRBV12-4	-	TRBJ2-2	many	CASSGTGKLFF	TGTGCCAGCAGCGGGACCGGGAAGCTGTTTTTT
TRBV6-2/TRBV6-3	TRBD2	TRBJ2-3	-	CASATSGYTQYF	TGTGCCAGCGCGACTAGCGGGTATACGCAGTATTTT
TRBV9	TRBD1	TRBJ1-2	once	CASSGGQGYYGYTF	TGTGCCAGCAGCGGGGGACAGGGGTACTATGGCTACACCTTC
TRBV28	TRBD1	TRBJ1-5	many	CASGTGGPSNQPQHF	TGTGCCAGCGGGACAGGGGGCCCTAGCAATCAGCCCCAGCATTTT
TRBV19	TRBD2	TRBJ2-2	-	CASSNSGRATGELFF	TGTGCCAGTAGTAATTCCGGGAGGGCCACCGGGGAGCTGTTTTTT
TRBV28	-	TRBJ1-5	many	CASNPGQQGYNQPQHF	TGTGCCAGCAATCCGGGGCAACAGGGATATAATCAGCCCCAGCATTTT
TRBV7-2	TRBD2	TRBJ2-5	-	CASSLVRTSSTQYF	TGTGCCAGCAGCTTAGTCCGGACTAGTTCCACCCAGTACTTC
TRBV15	-	TRBJ1-2	many	CATSRDLAVPNYGYTF	TGTGCCACCAGCAGAGATCTGGCAGTACCGAACTATGGCTACACCTTC
TRBV20-1	-	TRBJ2-1	many	CSGRESRNEQFF	TGCAGTGGGAGGGAGAGCCGAAATGAGCAGTTCTTC
TRBV6-2/TRBV6-3	TRBD2	TRBJ2-3	few	CASSRTTGTSSADTQYF	TGTGCCAGCAGTCGAACGACCGGGACTAGCTCGGCAGATACGCAGTATTTT
TRBV7-3	-	TRBJ2-7	many	CASSLTGAAEQYF	TGTGCCAGCAGCTTAACGGGGGCAGCCGAGCAGTACTTC
TRBV5-1	-	TRBJ1-5	-	CASSRDGNNQPQHF	TGCGCCAGCAGCCGGGACGGTAACAATCAGCCCCAGCATTTT
TRBV3-1	-	TRBJ2-5	many	CASSQGVTGRETQYF	TGTGCCAGCAGCCAAGGGGTCACGGGCAGAGAGACCCAGTACTTC
TRBV6-5	-	TRBJ1-5	few	CASSYAGINQPQHF	TGTGCCAGCAGTTACGCAGGGATTAATCAGCCCCAGCATTTT
TRBV18	TRBD1	TRBJ1-2	many	CASSPDREYGYTF	TGTGCCAGCTCCCCGGACAGGGAATATGGCTACACCTTC
TRBV6-1	-	TRBJ2-2	once	CASRDRTRSGELFF	TGTGCCAGCAGGGACCGAACGAGGAGCGGGGAGCTGTTTTTT
TRBV5-8	-	TRBJ2-7	few	CASIRTYEQYF	TGTGCCAGCATCCGAACGTACGAGCAGTACTTC
TRBV4-1	-	TRBJ1-2	-	CASSQDRGIGYTF	TGCGCCAGCAGCCAAGATAGAGGGATTGGCTACACCTTC
TRBV28	TRBD1	TRBJ2-7	-	CASSGSGTGSHEQYF	TGTGCCAGCAGTGGGTCCGGGACAGGGAGCCACGAGCAGTACTTC
TRBV5-5	-	TRBJ2-7	few	CASSPSGHEQYF	TGTGCCAGCAGCCCTTCGGGTCACGAGCAGTACTTC
TRBV5-1	TRBD1	TRBJ1-1	-	CAGRTGENTEAFF	TGCGCCGGCCGGACAGGGGAGAACACTGAAGCTTTCTTT
TRBV5-1	-	TRBJ2-5	-	CASSLSDTTLRETQYF	TGCGCCAGCAGCTTGTCTGACACAACCTTGCGGGAGACCCAGTACTTC
TRBV28	-	TRBJ2-7	many	CASNPDKGGLEQYF	TGTGCCAGCAACCCCGATAAGGGGGGCCTCGAGCAGTACTTC
TRBV2	-	TRBJ2-4	few	CASRLLLAKNIQYF	TGTGCCAGCAGGCTATTACTAGCCAAAAACATTCAGTACTTC
TRBV19	TRBD2	TRBJ2-1	-	CASSIEVSGRVGYDYNEQFF	TGTGCCAGTAGTATAGAAGTTAGCGGGAGAGTGGGATACGACTACAATGAGCAGTTCTTC
TRBV18	TRBD1	TRBJ1-2	few	CASSGDRWVYTF	TGTGCCAGCTCAGGGGACAGATGGGTCTACACCTTC
TRBV19	-	TRBJ1-5	few	CASKVEGFGRQPQHF	TGTGCCAGTAAAGTTGAGGGGTTCGGGCGGCAGCCCCAGCATTTT
TRBV30	TRBD1	TRBJ1-4	-	CAWSAQGAHDEKLFF	TGTGCCTGGAGTGCTCAGGGGGCACATGATGAAAAACTGTTTTTT
TRBV10-3	TRBD2	TRBJ2-1	-	CAISEGTSGGNEQFF	TGTGCCATCAGTGAAGGGACTAGCGGGGGCAATGAGCAGTTCTTC
TRBV5-1	TRBD2	TRBJ2-7	many	CASRRTSGAREQYF	TGCGCCAGCAGACGTACTAGCGGGGCCCGCGAGCAGTACTTC
TRBV30	-	TRBJ2-3	-	CAWSVSPGIPDTQYF	TGTGCCTGGAGTGTAAGTCCAGGGATCCCAGATACGCAGTATTTT
TRBV20-1	TRBD2	TRBJ2-3	many	CSARDTGLAGKPSTDTQYF	TGCAGTGCTAGAGATACGGGACTAGCGGGCAAACCTAGCACAGATACGCAGTATTTT
TRBV6-1	-	TRBJ2-4	few	CASRRDPGGIQYF	TGTGCCAGCAGGAGGGACCCCGGGGGAATTCAGTACTTC
TRBV28	-	TRBJ2-5	many	CASSSVQETQYF	TGTGCCAGCAGTTCAGTCCAAGAGACCCAGTACTTC
TRBV5-1	-	TRBJ1-6	-	CASSPTVSNSPLHF	TGCGCCAGCAGCCCCACAGTCTCTAATTCACCCCTCCACTTT
TRBV6-6	TRBD2	TRBJ2-1	few	CASSYSTTSGAYNEQFF	TGTGCCAGCAGTTACTCTACGACTAGCGGGGCATACAATGAGCAGTTCTTC
TRBV27	TRBD1	TRBJ2-1	few	CASTTGTANYNEQFF	TGTGCCAGCACAACCGGGACAGCCAACTACAATGAGCAGTTCTTC
TRBV12-3/TRBV12-4	-	TRBJ2-6	many	CASSLHSVLTF	TGTGCCAGCAGTTTACACAGCGTCCTGACTTTC
TRBV29-1	TRBD1	TRBJ1-5	many	CSVTLGLTGDGQPQHF	TGCAGCGTTACCCTTGGGCTAACAGGGGACGGTCAGCCCCAGCATTTT
TRBV12-3/TRBV12-4	-	TRBJ1-1	many	CASSTTMNTEAFF	TGTGCCAGCAGTACGACAATGAACACTGAAGCTTTCTTT
TRBV20-1	TRBD1	TRBJ2-1	many	CSARDGQGRVEQFF	TGCAGTGCTAGAGATGGACAGGGGAGGGTGGAGCAGTTCTTC
TRBV7-2	TRBD2	TRBJ2-5	many	CASSSPVATSGMVETQYF	TGTGCCAGCAGCTCCCCCGTCGCGACTAGCGGGATGGTTGAGACCCAGTACTTC